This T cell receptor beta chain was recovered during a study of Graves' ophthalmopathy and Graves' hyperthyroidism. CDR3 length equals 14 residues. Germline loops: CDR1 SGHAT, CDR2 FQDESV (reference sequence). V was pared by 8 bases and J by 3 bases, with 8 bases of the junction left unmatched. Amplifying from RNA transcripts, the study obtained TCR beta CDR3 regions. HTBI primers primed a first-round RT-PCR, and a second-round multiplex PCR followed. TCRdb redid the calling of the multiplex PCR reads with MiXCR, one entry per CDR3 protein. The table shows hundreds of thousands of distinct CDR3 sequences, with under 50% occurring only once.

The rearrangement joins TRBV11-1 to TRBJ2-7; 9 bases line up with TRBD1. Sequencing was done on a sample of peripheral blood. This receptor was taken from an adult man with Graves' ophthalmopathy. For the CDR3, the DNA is TGTGCCAGCGGCGGGGGACAGGGCGGCTACGAGCAGTACTTC. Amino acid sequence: CASGGGQGGYEQYF.